Each of the 10 T cell receptor beta chains below was sequenced from the same sample in a study of blood T cell repertoires in COVID-19. Clones were sequenced by immunoSEQ multiplex PCR, and TCRdb holds only the in-frame ones, with some missing. Seen here are 200,000 to 250,000 clones, 75% to 85% observed once, and the top ten hold roughly 1.2%. Sequencing was carried out using peripheral blood. These receptors originate from a woman in her thirties with COVID-19, enrolled during active disease.

The chain carries TRBV3-1 (or the pseudogene TRBV3-2) and TRBJ1-3; TRBD1 matches 10 bases. The CDR3 runs 15 residues. Germline values: CDR1 LGHDT, CDR2 YNNKEL (reference sequence). Trimming cost V 4 bases and J 3 bases; bases outside gene matches: 3. The CDR3 here is CASSRQGAFGNTIYF. The DNA of the CDR3 is TGTGCCAGCAGCCGACAGGGGGCGTTTGGAAACACCATATATTTT.

V gene TRBV5-6 combines with J gene TRBJ1-1; maybe TRBD1 (6 bases). The germline CDR1 and CDR2 sequences are SGHDT and YYEEEE. The V end lost 2 bases, the J end lost 1 base, and 6 bases lay between the germline ends. The CDR3 loop spans 13 amino acids. The CDR3 here is CASSLQGNTEAFF. The CDR3 nucleotides are TGTGCCAGCAGCTTACAGGGGAACACTGAAGCTTTCTTT.

In DNA, the CDR3 is TGTGCCAGCAGGTCACGCGGGAACACTGAAGCTTTCTTT. Translated: CASRSRGNTEAFF. The chain couples TRBV6-5 to TRBJ1-1; D is ambiguous. CDR3 length: 13 residues. Germline assignment: CDR1 MNHEY and CDR2 SVGAGI. Trimming removed 6 bases from V and 1 base from J, with 9 bases in between.

V and J are TRBV9 and TRBJ1-2, with D perhaps matching TRBD1 (6 bases). Looked up from germline, CDR1 is SGDLS and CDR2 is YYNGEE. This CDR3 region has 13 residues. With 4 bases removed from V and 6 bases from J, the gap between germline ends came to 13 bases. CDR3 sequence reads: CASSPHYRDGYTF. The DNA for the CDR3 is TGTGCCAGCAGCCCTCACTACAGGGATGGCTACACCTTC.

This clone was found a few times. CDR3 protein: CASSLQDSYGYTF. DNA for the CDR3: TGCGCCAGCAGCCTACAGGACAGCTATGGCTACACCTTC. The gene calls are TRBV4-3 and TRBJ1-2, with D possibly TRBD1 on 6 matching bases. CDR1 LGHNA and CDR2 YSLEER come from the germline V gene. Trimming pared 4 bases from V and 4 bases from J, leaving 10 bases between. The CDR3 is 13 amino acids.

This clone was detected a few times. The genes are TRBV7-2 and TRBJ1-5, with D uncertain. The V end lost 1 base, the J end lost 3 bases, and 10 bases lay between the germline ends. Looked up from germline, CDR1 is SGHTA and CDR2 is FQGNSA. The CDR3 is 15 residues long. In DNA form, the CDR3 reads TGTGCCAGCAGCTTAGAATCAACAGACAATCAGCCCCAGCATTTT. This translates into CASSLESTDNQPQHF.

The rearrangement links TRBV7-9 to TRBJ2-3; the D gene is possibly TRBD1 (5 bases). V was clipped by 4 bases and J by 7 bases, with 18 bases between them. This CDR3 has 15 amino acids. Looked up from germline, CDR1 is SEHNR and CDR2 is FQNEAQ (reference sequence). The CDR3 DNA reads TGTGCCAGCAGCTCGTCCCGCGCGGACACGAATACGCAGTATTTT. This translates into CASSSSRADTNTQYF. Combining the CDR3 with reference TRBV7-9 and TRBJ2-3 gives the whole variable domain DTGVSQNPRHKITKRGQNVTFRCDPISEHNRLYWYRQTLGQGPEFLTYFQNEAQLEKSRLLSDRFSAERPKGSFSTLEIQRTEQGDSAMYLCASSSSRADTNTQYFGPGTRLTVL.

The chain links TRBV5-6 to TRBJ2-7; 7 nucleotides agree with TRBD1. This CDR3 spans 14 amino acids. V was pared by 4 bases and J by 3 bases, with 7 bases of the junction left unmatched. CDR1 SGHDT and CDR2 YYEEEE come from the germline V gene. The DNA of the CDR3 is TGTGCCAGCAGCCCAAACCGGGACAGCTACGAGCAGTACTTC. Its protein product is CASSPNRDSYEQYF.

The CDR3 DNA is TGTGCCAGCAGCGCAGGGACATTCCCTTCCTACGAGCAGTACTTC. It specifies CASSAGTFPSYEQYF. The chain couples TRBV2 to TRBJ2-7; TRBD1 is a possible D gene (6 bases). The CDR3 is 15 residues long. Trimming took off 6 bases at V and 1 base at J, with 16 bases between the two ends. In germline, CDR1 is SNHLY, CDR2 FYNNEI.

In DNA form, the CDR3 reads TGTGCCAGCTCAGGATTTCCGGGACAGAAGGGGACTGAAGCTTTCTTT. It specifies CASSGFPGQKGTEAFF. The genes are TRBV18 and TRBJ1-1, with 7 bases aligning to TRBD1. V lost 5 bases, J lost 5 bases, and 14 bases stayed unmatched. Germline CDR1 reads KGHSH; CDR2 reads LQKENI. The CDR3 extends over 16 amino acids. The whole variable domain, filled in from reference TRBV18 and TRBJ1-1, reads NAGVMQNPRHLVRRRGQEARLRCSPMKGHSHVYWYRQLPEEGLKFMVYLQKENIIDESGMPKERFSAEFPKEGPSILRIQQVVRGDSAAYFCASSGFPGQKGTEAFFGQGTRLTVV.